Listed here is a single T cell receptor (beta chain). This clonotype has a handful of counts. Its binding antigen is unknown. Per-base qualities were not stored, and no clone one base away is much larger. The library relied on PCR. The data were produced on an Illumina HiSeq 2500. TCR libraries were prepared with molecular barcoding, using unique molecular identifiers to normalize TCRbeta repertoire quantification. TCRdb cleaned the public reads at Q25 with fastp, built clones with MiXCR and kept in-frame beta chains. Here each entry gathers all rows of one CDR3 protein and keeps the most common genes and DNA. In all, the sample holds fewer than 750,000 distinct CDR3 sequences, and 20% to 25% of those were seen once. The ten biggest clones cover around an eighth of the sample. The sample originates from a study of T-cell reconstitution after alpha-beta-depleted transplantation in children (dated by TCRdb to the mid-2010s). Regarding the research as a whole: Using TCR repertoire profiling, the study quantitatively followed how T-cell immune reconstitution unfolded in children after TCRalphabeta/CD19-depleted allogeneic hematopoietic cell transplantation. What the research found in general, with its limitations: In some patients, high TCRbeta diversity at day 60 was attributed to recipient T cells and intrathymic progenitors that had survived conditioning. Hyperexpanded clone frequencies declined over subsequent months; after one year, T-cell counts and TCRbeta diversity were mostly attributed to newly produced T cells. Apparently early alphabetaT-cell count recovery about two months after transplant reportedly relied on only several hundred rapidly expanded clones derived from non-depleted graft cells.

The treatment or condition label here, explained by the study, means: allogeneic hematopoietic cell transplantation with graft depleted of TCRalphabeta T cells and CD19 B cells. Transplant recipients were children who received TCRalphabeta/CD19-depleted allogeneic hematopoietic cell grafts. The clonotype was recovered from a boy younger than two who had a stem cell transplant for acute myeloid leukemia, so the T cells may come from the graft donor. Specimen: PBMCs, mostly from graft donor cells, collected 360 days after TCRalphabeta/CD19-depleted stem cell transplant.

The nucleotide sequence is given as TGCGCCAGCAGAGAGGGATCCGCGGACGAGCAGTACGTC. Its coded protein is CASREGSADEQYV. Recombination linked TRBV5-1 to TRBJ2-7; the D segment could be TRBD2, given 5 matching bases. The V end loses 5 bases and the J end loses 5 bases, and a stretch of 14 bases separates them. The cysteine opens and the valine closes a CDR3 of 13 amino acids. Only the CDR3 region is kept as DNA, spanning 39 bases read in frame from base 1. Reading the germline V gene gives CDR1 SGHRS and CDR2 YFSETQ.